Reported below is one T cell receptor beta chain. Its antigen remains unknown. The entry originates in a study of CD8 T cells in ankylosing spondylitis. Study-level points and caveats: Roughly 8 highly homologous variants made up a TCR beta motif, and this motif appeared characteristic of ankylosing spondylitis blood.

V lost 6 bases and J 7 bases, leaving 12 bases between the germline ends. The CDR3 consists of 13 residues. TCRdb independently ran MiXCR on the 5' RACE reads; one entry per CDR3 protein. The data hold about 390,000 distinct CDR3 sequences, with approximately 20% observed a single time. The chain has TRBV12-3 or TRBV12-4 and TRBJ2-2; D gene uncertain. The TCR comes from a male donor with ankylosing spondylitis. The sequencing input was blood, either unsorted or a sorted T cell fraction (not recorded which). CDR3 nucleotide sequence: TGTGCCAGCAGAAGCGAGGATGTCGGGGAGCTGTTTTTT. Translated, it gives CASRSEDVGELFF.